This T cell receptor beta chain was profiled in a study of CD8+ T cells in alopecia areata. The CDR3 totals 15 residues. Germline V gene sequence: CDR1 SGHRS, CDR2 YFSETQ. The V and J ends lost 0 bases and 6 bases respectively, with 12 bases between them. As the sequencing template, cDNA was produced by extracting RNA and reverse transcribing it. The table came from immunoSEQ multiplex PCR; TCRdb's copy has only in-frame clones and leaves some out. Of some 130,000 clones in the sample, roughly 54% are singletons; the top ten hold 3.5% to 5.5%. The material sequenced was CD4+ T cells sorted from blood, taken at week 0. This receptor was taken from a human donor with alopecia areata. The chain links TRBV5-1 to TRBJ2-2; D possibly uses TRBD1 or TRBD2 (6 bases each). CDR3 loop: CASSLESGASGELFF. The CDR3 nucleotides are TGCGCCAGCAGCTTGGAGTCGGGGGCCTCCGGGGAGCTGTTTTTT.